This T cell receptor beta chain was captured in a study of blood T cell repertoires in COVID-19. About the research overall: Samples representing acute and convalescent COVID-19 were sourced from the United States, Italy and Spain. Sources were T cells, B-cell-depleted T cells, or PBMCs; the material itself was cDNA or gDNA.

Sequencing used immunoSEQ multiplex PCR; TCRdb keeps in-frame clones, though not all of them. Altogether about 90,000 clones are present, 60% to 85% being singletons, with the ten largest covering around a tenth. The germline V gene encodes CDR1 SGHTA and CDR2 FQGNSA. V lost 1 base to trimming and J lost 8 bases; unmatched junction nucleotides: 10. The CDR3 is 17 amino acids. The TCR comes from a woman older than 75 with acute or convalescent COVID-19. Sequencing was carried out using peripheral blood. The genes are TRBV7-2 and TRBJ1-4, with TRBD1 matching 10 bases. CDR3 sequence (DNA): TGTGCCAGCAGCTTAGAGCAGCGGACAGGGGGATGGGAAAAACTGTTTTTT. Amino acid sequence: CASSLEQRTGGWEKLFF.